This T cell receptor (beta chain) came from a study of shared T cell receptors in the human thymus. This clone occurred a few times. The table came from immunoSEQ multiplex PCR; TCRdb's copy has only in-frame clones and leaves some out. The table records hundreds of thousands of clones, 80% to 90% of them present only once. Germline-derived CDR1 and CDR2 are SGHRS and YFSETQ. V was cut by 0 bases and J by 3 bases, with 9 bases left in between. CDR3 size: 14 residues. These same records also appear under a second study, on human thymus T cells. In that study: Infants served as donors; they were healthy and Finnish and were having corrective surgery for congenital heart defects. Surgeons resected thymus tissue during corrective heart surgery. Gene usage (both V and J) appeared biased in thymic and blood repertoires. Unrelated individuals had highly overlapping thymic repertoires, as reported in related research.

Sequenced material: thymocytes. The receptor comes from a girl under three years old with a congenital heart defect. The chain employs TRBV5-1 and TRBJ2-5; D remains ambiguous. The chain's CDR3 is CASSLDSAKETQYF. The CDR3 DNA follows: TGCGCCAGCAGCTTGGACAGTGCAAAAGAGACCCAGTACTTC.